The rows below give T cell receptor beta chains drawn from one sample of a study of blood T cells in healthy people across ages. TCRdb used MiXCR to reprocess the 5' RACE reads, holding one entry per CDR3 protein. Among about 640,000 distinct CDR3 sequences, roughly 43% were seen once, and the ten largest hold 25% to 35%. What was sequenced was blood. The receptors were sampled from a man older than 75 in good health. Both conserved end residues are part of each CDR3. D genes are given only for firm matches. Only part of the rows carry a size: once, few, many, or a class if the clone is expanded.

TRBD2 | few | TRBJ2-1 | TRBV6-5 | CASRELADHEQFF | TGTGCCAGCAGAGAGCTAGCGGACCATGAGCAGTTCTTC
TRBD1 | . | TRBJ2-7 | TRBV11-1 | CASSPRGPTGGYEQYF | TGTGCCAGCAGCCCCCGGGGCCCGACAGGGGGCTACGAGCAGTACTTC
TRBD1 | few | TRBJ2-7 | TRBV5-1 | CASSTRGQDYEQYF | TGCGCCAGCAGCACTAGAGGACAGGATTACGAGCAGTACTTC
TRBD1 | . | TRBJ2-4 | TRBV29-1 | CGVVSGTGSSGMAKNIQYF | TGCGGCGTTGTTTCCGGGACAGGGTCGTCGGGGATGGCCAAAAACATTCAGTACTTC
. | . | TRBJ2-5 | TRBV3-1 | CASSQWGREQYF | TGTGCCAGCAGCCAATGGGGAAGGGAGCAGTACTTC
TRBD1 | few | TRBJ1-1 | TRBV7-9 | CASSLGQGFPEAFF | TGTGCCAGCAGCTTAGGACAGGGGTTCCCTGAAGCTTTCTTT
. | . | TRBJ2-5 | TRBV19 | CASREEYQETQYF | TGTGCCAGTAGAGAGGAGTACCAAGAGACCCAGTACTTC
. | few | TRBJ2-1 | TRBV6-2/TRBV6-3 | CASSLRSAGAGGSNEQFF | TGTGCCAGCAGCCTGAGGTCGGCAGGGGCCGGAGGGAGCAATGAGCAGTTCTTC
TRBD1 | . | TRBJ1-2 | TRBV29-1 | CSVGQGADYGYTF | TGCAGCGTTGGACAGGGGGCGGACTATGGCTACACCTTC
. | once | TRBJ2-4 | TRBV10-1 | CASSESGGFNIQYF | TGCGCCAGCAGTGAGTCGGGGGGCTTCAACATTCAGTACTTC
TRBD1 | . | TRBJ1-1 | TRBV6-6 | CASRWTGGTEAFF | TGTGCCAGCAGGTGGACAGGAGGGACTGAAGCTTTCTTT